This note documents a single T cell receptor (beta chain) sequence. Sequencing was performed with immunoSEQ multiplex PCR; in TCRdb, only in-frame clones are kept and a portion is missing. The sample consists of over 65,000 clones, 75% to 90% of them appearing once. The data were taken from a study of blood T cell repertoires in COVID-19. J gave up 6 bases and V 6 bases, and 7 bases lay outside the gene matches. The CDR3 is 13 residues long. The germline CDR1 and CDR2 sequences are SGHNT and YENEEA. This chain connects TRBV11-3 to TRBJ1-1; 7 bases map to TRBD1. The material sequenced was peripheral blood. The sequence came from a man aged 30 to 45 with acute or convalescent COVID-19. The CDR3 region is CASRPGGRAEAFF. CDR3 coding DNA: TGTGCCAGCAGGCCAGGGGGAAGGGCTGAAGCTTTCTTT.